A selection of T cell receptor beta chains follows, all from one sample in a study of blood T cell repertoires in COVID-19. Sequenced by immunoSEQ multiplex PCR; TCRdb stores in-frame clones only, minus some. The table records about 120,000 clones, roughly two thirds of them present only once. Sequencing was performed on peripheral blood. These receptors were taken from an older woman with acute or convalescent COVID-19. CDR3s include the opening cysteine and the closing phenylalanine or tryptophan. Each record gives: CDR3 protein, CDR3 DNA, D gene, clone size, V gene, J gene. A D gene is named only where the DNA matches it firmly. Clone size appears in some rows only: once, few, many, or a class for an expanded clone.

CDR3aa: CASRDRDQPQHF
CDR3nt: TGTGCCAGCCGGGACAGGGATCAGCCCCAGCATTTT
d_gene: TRBD1
abundance: .
v_gene: TRBV19
j_gene: TRBJ1-5

CDR3aa: CASIPRGLSGNTIYF
CDR3nt: TGTGCCAGCATCCCTAGGGGGCTCTCAGGAAACACCATATATTTT
d_gene: TRBD1
abundance: few
v_gene: TRBV28
j_gene: TRBJ1-3

CDR3aa: CASSAQETQYF
CDR3nt: TGTGCCAGCAGCGCTCAAGAGACCCAGTACTTC
d_gene: .
abundance: .
v_gene: TRBV9
j_gene: TRBJ2-5

CDR3aa: CASSSDSRNTEAFF
CDR3nt: TGCGCCAGCAGCTCGGACAGTCGTAACACTGAAGCTTTCTTT
d_gene: .
abundance: .
v_gene: TRBV5-1
j_gene: TRBJ1-1

CDR3aa: CASSLIRQPSGANVLTF
CDR3nt: TGTGCCAGCAGCTTAATTAGACAGCCTTCTGGGGCCAACGTCCTGACTTTC
d_gene: .
abundance: .
v_gene: TRBV7-9
j_gene: TRBJ2-6

CDR3aa: CATAAGGGTDTQYF
CDR3nt: TGTGCCACGGCCGCGGGGGGGGGCACAGATACGCAGTATTTT
d_gene: TRBD2
abundance: .
v_gene: TRBV10-3
j_gene: TRBJ2-3

CDR3aa: CASSQVQGVNYNEQFF
CDR3nt: TGTGCCAGCAGCCAGGTTCAGGGGGTGAACTACAATGAGCAGTTCTTC
d_gene: TRBD1
abundance: once
v_gene: TRBV3-1/TRBV3-2
j_gene: TRBJ2-1

CDR3aa: CASSLVGQRLTDTQYF
CDR3nt: TGTGCCAGCAGCTTAGTGGGACAGCGTCTCACAGATACGCAGTATTTT
d_gene: TRBD1
abundance: .
v_gene: TRBV7-2
j_gene: TRBJ2-3

CDR3aa: CASSQEGQGNTEAFF
CDR3nt: TGCGCCAGCAGCCAAGAGGGACAGGGGAACACTGAAGCTTTCTTT
d_gene: TRBD1
abundance: .
v_gene: TRBV4-3
j_gene: TRBJ1-1

CDR3aa: CASSLDPSTGSEQYF
CDR3nt: TGCGCCAGCAGCTTGGACCCCTCGACAGGGAGCGAGCAGTACTTC
d_gene: TRBD1
abundance: .
v_gene: TRBV5-1
j_gene: TRBJ2-7